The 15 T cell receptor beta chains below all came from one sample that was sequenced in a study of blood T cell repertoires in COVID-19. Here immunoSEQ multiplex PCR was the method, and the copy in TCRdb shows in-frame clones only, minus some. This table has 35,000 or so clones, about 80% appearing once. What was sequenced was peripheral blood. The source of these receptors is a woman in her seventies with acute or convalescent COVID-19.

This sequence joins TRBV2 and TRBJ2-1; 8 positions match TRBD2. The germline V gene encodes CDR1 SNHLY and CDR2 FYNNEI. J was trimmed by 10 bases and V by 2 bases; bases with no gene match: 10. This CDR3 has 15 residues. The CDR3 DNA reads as TGTGCCAGCAGTGAATCGGGACTAGGGCCCCAAGAGCAGTTCTTC. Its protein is CASSESGLGPQEQFF.

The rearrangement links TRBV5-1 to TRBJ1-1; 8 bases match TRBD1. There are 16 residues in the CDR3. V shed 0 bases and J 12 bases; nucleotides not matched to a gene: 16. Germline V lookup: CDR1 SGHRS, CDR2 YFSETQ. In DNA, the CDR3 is TGCGCCAGCAGCTTGGGCCTCAGGGGGCCAGGGGCGAAATCTTTCTTT. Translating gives CASSLGLRGPGAKSFF.

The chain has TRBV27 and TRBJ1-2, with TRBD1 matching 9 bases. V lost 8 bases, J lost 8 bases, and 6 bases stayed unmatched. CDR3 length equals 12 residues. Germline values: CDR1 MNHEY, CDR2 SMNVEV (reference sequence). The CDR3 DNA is TGTGCCAGCGCTAATACAGGGGGCGGCTACACCTTC. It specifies CASANTGGGYTF.

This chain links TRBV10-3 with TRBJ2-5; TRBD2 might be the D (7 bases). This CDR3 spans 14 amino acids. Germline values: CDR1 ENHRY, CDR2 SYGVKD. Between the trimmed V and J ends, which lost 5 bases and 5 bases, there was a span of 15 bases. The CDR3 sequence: CAISRSGGEETQYF. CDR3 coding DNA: TGTGCCATCAGTCGATCGGGGGGCGAGGAGACCCAGTACTTC.

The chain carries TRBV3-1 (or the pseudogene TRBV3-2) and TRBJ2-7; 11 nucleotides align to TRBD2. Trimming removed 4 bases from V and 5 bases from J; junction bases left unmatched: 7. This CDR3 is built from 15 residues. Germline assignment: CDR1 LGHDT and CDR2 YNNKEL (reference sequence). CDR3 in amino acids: CASSRRTSGRNEQYF. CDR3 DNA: TGTGCCAGCAGCCGCCGGACTAGCGGGCGCAACGAGCAGTACTTC.

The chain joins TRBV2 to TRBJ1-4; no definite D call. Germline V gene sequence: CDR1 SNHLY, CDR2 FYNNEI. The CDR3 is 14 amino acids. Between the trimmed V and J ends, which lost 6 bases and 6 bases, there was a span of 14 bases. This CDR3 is CASRARVWDEKLFF. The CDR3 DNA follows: TGTGCCAGCAGGGCGCGGGTCTGGGATGAAAAACTGTTTTTT.

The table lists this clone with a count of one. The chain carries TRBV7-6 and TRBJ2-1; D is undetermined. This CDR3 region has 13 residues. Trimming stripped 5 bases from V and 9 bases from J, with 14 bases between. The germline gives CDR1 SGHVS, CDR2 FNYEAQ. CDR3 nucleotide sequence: TGTGCCAGCAGCCCCACCGCCGGTGGTGAGCAGTTCTTC. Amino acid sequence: CASSPTAGGEQFF.

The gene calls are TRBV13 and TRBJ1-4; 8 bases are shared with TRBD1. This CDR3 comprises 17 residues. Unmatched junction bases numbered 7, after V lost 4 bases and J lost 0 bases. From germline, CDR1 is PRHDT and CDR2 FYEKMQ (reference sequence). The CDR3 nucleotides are TGTGCCAGCAGCTCTCGACAGGGGACTGCAACTAATGAAAAACTGTTTTTT. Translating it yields CASSSRQGTATNEKLFF.

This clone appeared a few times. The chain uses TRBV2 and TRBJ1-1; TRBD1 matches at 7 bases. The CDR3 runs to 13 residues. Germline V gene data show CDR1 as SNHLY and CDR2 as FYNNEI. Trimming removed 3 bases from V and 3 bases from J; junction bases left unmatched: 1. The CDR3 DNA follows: TGTGCCAGCAGTGAGGACAGGCACACTGAAGCTTTCTTT. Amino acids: CASSEDRHTEAFF.

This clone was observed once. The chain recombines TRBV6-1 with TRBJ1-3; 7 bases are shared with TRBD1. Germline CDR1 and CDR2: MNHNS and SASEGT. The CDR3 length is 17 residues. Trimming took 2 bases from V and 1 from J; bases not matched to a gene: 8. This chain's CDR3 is CASSEMAGGLSGNTIYF. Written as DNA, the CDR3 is TGTGCCAGCAGTGAAATGGCAGGGGGTCTGTCTGGAAACACCATATATTTT.

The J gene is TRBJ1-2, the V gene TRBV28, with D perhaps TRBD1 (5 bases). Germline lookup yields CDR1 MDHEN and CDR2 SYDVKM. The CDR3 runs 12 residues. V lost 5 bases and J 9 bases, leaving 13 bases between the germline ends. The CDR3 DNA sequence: TGTGCCAGCAGTCCGACAGAGGCGAGCTACACCTTC. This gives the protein CASSPTEASYTF.

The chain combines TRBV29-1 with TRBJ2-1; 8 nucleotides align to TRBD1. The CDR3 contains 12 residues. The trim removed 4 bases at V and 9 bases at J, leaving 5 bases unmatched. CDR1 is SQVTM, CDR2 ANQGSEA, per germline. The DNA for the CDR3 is TGCAGCGTTGGCAGGGGGCAAGGTGAGCAGTTCTTC. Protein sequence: CSVGRGQGEQFF.

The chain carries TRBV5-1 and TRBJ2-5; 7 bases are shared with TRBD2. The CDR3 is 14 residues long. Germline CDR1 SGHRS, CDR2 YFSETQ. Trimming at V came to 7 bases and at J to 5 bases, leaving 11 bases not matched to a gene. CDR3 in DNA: TGCGCCAGCGGCACGGGGGAGGGAAGGGAGACCCAGTACTTC. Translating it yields CASGTGEGRETQYF.

This CDR3 is CASSGRDRYEQYF. The CDR3 coding sequence is TGTGCCAGCAGCGGCCGGGACAGATACGAGCAGTACTTC. The chain has TRBV5-6 and TRBJ2-7, with 7 bases lining up with TRBD1. The V gene end was trimmed by 4 bases and the J gene end by 4 bases; junction bases not matched to a gene: 5. The CDR3 has 13 amino acids. Germline V gene lookup returns CDR1 SGHDT and CDR2 YYEEEE.

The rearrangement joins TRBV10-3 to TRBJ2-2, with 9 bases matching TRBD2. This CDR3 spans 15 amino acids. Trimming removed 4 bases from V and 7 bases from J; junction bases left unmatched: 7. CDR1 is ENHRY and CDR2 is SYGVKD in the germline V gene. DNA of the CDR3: TGTGCCATCAGTGCTGGCGGGGGGGCTGGCGGGGAGCTGTTTTTT. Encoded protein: CAISAGGGAGGELFF.